This TCR beta chain was observed in a study of T cell changes during pregnancy in multiple sclerosis. Only in-frame clones appear in the TCRdb table, and some are missing; sequencing was by immunoSEQ multiplex PCR. The sample contains some 57,000 clones, about 90% of which appear only once. This CDR3 contains 13 residues. The sequence came from a female donor in good health, enrolled as a control in a pregnancy study. The rearrangement links TRBV21-1 to TRBJ2-3; no DNA check was done on the table's D call, TRBD2. TRBV21-1 has pseudogene status. The specimen comprised CD4+ T cells from peripheral blood mononuclear cells, sampled after pregnancy. The CDR3 is CASIVDLGATQYF. Here the CDR3 DNA reads TGTGCCAGCATCGTTGATCTCGGTGCGACGCAGTATTTT.